The 7 T cell receptor beta chains listed next were all sequenced from one sample in a study of graft-versus-host responses after intestinal transplantation. Clones were read by immunoSEQ multiplex PCR, and TCRdb kept only the in-frame ones, dropping some. The repertoire includes tens of thousands of clones, 84% of them detected once, and around 0.37% sits in the top ten. No antigen has been assigned to these receptors. The sample consisted of unstimulated CD4+ T cells sorted from spleen or lymph node cells, taken before transplant. The receptors stem from a human donor who was the organ donor for an intestinal transplant.

This clone appeared a single time. The V and J genes are TRBV15 and TRBJ1-4; perhaps TRBD1 as D (6 bases). From germline, CDR1 is LNHNV and CDR2 YYDKDF (reference sequence). V dropped 0 bases and J dropped 2 bases, with 7 bases sitting between them. The length of the CDR3 is 15 residues. The DNA for the CDR3 is TGTGCCACCAGCAGAGAAACAGGGACTAATGAAAAACTGTTTTTT. As protein: CATSRETGTNEKLFF.

V usage is TRBV5-4 and J usage is TRBJ2-3; tentatively, D is TRBD1 (6 bases). This CDR3 has 14 residues. Germline V CDR1 and CDR2: SGHNT, YYREEE (reference sequence). V dropped 3 bases and J dropped 2 bases, with 10 bases sitting between them. The CDR3 DNA reads TGTGCCAGCAGCTGGACAGCCTACACAGATACGCAGTATTTT. Translation: CASSWTAYTDTQYF.

The chain recombines TRBV29-1 with TRBJ1-1; D is undetermined. Germline V CDR1 and CDR2: SQVTM, ANQGSEA. The V end lost 6 bases, the J end lost 1 base, and 12 bases lay between the germline ends. The CDR3 runs to 13 residues. The CDR3 spells CSVANFANTEAFF. CDR3 nucleotide sequence: TGCAGCGTAGCTAACTTCGCGAACACTGAAGCTTTCTTT.

Points on this clone: Different DNA sequences within this sample yield the same CDR3. CDR3 protein: CASSLDRGGYNEQFF. CDR3 nucleotides: TGTGCCAGCAGCTTGGACAGGGGGGGTTACAATGAGCAGTTCTTC. The gene calls are TRBV7-2 and TRBJ2-1; 10 bases fit TRBD1. CDR1 and CDR2 from the germline V gene are SGHTA and FQGNSA. The CDR3 is 15 residues long. J gave up 4 bases and V 3 bases, and 3 bases lay outside the gene matches.

This clone was recorded once. This rearrangement joins TRBV15 to TRBJ2-5; perhaps TRBD2 as D (6 bases). The CDR3 contains 16 residues. V was clipped by 0 bases and J by 3 bases, with 14 bases between them. CDR1 and CDR2 from the germline V gene are LNHNV and YYDKDF (reference sequence). DNA of the CDR3: TGTGCCACCAGCAGAGATCTGCCTAGCGCCGAAGAGACCCAGTACTTC. It codes for CATSRDLPSAEETQYF.

This chain uses TRBV11-2 with TRBJ2-5; 8 nucleotides match TRBD1. Trimming at V came to 3 bases and at J to 7 bases, leaving 10 bases not matched to a gene. This CDR3 is built from 15 residues. Germline CDR1 SGHAT, CDR2 FQNNGV. Written as DNA, the CDR3 is TGTGCCAGCAGCTTTCCCGGACAGGGAAGTGTGACCCAGTACTTC. It translates to CASSFPGQGSVTQYF.

The rearrangement links TRBV7-6 to TRBJ1-3; TRBD1 matches 8 bases. The CDR3 loop spans 16 amino acids. V lost 4 bases and J lost 0; bases outside the gene matches: 5. Germline CDR1 SGHVS, CDR2 FNYEAQ. The chain's CDR3 is CASSWGQADSGNTIYF. As DNA, the CDR3 is TGTGCCAGCAGCTGGGGACAGGCAGACTCTGGAAACACCATATATTTT.